The present T cell receptor (beta chain) was sequenced within a study of response to subunit inactivated influenza vaccine. The CDR3 consists of 13 residues. Per the germline V gene, CDR1 is MNHNS and CDR2 is SASEGT. V lost 8 bases and J lost 3, with 13 bases in between. This clonotype appeared a few times. Its target is unknown. Each CDR3 protein is one row after TCRdb ran MiXCR on the RT-PCR reads. Here the sample spans approximately 230,000 distinct CDR3 sequences, 9% to 15% being singletons. General study points: That few new T cells are recruited by each seasonal influenza vaccination was the authors' suggestion.

The chain is built from TRBV6-1 and TRBJ1-1; D may be TRBD1 (5 bases). Sequenced material: non-naive T cells sorted from PBMCs, taken about 14 days before vaccination. The TCR was taken from a man aged 50 or older who received an inactivated influenza vaccine. CDR3 DNA sequence: TGTGCCAGCGGGAGGGGCGGGGACACTGAAGCTTTCTTT. It encodes CASGRGGDTEAFF.